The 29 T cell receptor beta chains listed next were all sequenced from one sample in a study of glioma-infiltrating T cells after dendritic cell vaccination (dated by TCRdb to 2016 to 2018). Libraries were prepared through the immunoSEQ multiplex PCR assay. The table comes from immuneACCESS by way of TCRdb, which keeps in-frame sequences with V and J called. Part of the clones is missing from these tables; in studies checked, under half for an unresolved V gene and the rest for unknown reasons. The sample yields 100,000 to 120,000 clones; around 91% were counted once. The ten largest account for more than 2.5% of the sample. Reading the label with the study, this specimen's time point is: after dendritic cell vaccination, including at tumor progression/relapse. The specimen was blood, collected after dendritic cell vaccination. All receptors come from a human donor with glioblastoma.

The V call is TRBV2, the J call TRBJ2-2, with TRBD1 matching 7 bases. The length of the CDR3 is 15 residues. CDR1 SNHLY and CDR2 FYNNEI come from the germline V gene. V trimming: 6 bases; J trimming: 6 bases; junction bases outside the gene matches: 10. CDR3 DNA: TGTGCCAGCAGGGAGCCAGGACAGGTTTCCGGGGAGCTGTTTTTT. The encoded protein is CASREPGQVSGELFF.

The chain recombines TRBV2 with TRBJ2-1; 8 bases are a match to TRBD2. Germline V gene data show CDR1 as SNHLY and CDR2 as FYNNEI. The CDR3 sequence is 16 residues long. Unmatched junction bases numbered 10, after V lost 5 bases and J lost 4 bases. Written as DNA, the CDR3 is TGTGCCAGCAGTACTGACCGGGGACTAGTGTACAATGAGCAGTTCTTC. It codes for CASSTDRGLVYNEQFF.

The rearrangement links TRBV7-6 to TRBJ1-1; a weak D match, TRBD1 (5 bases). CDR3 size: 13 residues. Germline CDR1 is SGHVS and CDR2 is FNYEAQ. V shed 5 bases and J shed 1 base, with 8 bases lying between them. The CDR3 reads CASSQDTNTEAFF. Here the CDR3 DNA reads TGTGCCAGCAGCCAGGACACGAACACTGAAGCTTTCTTT.

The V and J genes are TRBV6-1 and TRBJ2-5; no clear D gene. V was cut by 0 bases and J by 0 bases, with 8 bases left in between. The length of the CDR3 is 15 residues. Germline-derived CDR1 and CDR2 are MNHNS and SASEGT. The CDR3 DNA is TGTGCCAGCAGTGAAGCGCTACAGAACCAAGAGACCCAGTACTTC. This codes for CASSEALQNQETQYF.

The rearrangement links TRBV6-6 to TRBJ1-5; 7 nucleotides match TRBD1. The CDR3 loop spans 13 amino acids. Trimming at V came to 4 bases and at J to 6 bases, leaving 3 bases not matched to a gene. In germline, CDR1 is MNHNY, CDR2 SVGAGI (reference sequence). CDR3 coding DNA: TGTGCCAGCAGTTCCCAGGGGGGTCAGCCCCAGCATTTT. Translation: CASSSQGGQPQHF.

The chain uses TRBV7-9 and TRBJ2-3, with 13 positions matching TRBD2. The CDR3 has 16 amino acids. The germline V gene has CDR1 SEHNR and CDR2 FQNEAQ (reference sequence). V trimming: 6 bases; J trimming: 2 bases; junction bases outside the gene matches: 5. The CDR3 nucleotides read TGTGCCAGCAGGCAGGGACTAGCGGGGTCCACAGATACGCAGTATTTT. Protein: CASRQGLAGSTDTQYF.

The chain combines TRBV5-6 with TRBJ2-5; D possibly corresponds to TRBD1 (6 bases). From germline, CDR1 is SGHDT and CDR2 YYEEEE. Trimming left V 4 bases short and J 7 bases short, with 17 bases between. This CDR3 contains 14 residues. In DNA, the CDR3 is TGTGCCAGCAGCCGACAACAGGGTTTCGGGACCCAGTACTTC. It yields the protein CASSRQQGFGTQYF.

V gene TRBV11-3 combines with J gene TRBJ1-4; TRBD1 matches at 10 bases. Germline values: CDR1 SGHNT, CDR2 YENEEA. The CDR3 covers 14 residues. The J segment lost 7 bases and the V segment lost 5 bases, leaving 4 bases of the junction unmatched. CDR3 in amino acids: CASSPDRGREKLFF. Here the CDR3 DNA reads TGTGCCAGCAGCCCAGACAGGGGGCGTGAAAAACTGTTTTTT.

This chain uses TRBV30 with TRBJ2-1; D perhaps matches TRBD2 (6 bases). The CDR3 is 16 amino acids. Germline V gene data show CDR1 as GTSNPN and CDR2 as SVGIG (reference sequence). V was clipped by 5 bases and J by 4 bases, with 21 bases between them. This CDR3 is CAWAPTSGRLYNEQFF. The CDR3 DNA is TGTGCCTGGGCTCCCACGAGCGGGCGATTATACAATGAGCAGTTCTTC.

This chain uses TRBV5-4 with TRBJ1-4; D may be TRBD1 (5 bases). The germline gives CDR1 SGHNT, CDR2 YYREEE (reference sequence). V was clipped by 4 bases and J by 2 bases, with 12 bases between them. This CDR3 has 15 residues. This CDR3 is CASSQGVGTNEKLFF. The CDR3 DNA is TGTGCCAGCAGCCAAGGGGTTGGCACTAATGAAAAACTGTTTTTT.

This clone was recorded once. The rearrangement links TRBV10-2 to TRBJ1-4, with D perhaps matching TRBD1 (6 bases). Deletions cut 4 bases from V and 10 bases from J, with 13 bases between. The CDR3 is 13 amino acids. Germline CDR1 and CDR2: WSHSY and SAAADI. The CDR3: CASSGYREGKLFF. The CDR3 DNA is TGCGCCAGCAGTGGGTACAGGGAAGGAAAACTGTTTTTT.

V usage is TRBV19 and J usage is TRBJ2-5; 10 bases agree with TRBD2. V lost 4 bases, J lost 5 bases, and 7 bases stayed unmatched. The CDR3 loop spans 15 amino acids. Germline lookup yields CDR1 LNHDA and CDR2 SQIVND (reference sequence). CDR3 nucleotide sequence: TGTGCCAGTAGTAGCGTAGCGGGAGGCTGGGAGACCCAGTACTTC. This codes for CASSSVAGGWETQYF.

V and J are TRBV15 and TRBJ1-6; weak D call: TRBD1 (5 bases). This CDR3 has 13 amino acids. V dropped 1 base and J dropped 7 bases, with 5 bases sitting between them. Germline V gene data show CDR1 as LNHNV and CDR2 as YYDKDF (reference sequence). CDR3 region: CATSRAGNSPLHF. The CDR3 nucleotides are TGTGCCACCAGCAGAGCAGGGAATTCACCCCTCCACTTT.

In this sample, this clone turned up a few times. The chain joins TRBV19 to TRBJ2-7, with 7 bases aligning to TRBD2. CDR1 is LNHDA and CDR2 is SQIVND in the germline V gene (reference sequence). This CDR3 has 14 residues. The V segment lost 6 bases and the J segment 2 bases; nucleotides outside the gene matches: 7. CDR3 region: CASRPLAGAYEQYF. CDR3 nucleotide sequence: TGTGCCAGTAGGCCCTTGGCGGGGGCCTACGAGCAGTACTTC.

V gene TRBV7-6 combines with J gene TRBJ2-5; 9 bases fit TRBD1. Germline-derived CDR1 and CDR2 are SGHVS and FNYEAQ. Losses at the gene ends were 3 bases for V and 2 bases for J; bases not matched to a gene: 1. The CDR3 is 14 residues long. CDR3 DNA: TGTGCCAGCAGCTTCGGGACAGGGCAAGAGACCCAGTACTTC. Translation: CASSFGTGQETQYF.

CDR3 in DNA: TGTGCCAGCAGCTTGATCGCGAACACCATATATTTT. Protein: CASSLIANTIYF. The chain combines TRBV11-2 with TRBJ1-3; D gene unclear. The CDR3 has 12 residues. CDR1 and CDR2 from the germline V gene are SGHAT and FQNNGV. V was shortened by 3 bases and J by 7 bases, with 7 bases between the two germline ends.

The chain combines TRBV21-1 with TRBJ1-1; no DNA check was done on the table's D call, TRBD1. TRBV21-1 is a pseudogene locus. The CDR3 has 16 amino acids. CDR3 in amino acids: CASSKEVRTARPEAFF. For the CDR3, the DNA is TGTGCCAGCAGCAAAGAGGTGAGGACAGCAAGGCCTGAAGCTTTCTTT.

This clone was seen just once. In nucleotides, the CDR3 is TGTGCCAGCGCGAGGGACAGGGGTCAGGGCAATCAGCCCCAGCATTTT. It is translated as CASARDRGQGNQPQHF. This chain joins TRBV2 and TRBJ1-5, with TRBD1 identical over 10 bases. This CDR3 has 16 amino acids. V was clipped by 8 bases and J by 2 bases; unmatched bases: 9. In germline, CDR1 is SNHLY, CDR2 FYNNEI.

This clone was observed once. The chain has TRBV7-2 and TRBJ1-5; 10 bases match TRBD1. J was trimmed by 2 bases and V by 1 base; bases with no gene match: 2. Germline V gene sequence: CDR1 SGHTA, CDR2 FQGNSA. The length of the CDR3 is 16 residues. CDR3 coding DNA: TGTGCCAGCAGCTTAGGTGGGACAGGGGGCAATCAGCCCCAGCATTTT. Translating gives CASSLGGTGGNQPQHF.

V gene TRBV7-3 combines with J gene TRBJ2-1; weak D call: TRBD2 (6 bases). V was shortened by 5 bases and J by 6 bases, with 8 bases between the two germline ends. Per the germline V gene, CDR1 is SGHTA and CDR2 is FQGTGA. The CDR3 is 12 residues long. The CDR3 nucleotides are TGTGCCAGCAGCGGTAGCGGCAATGAGCAGTTCTTC. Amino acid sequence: CASSGSGNEQFF.

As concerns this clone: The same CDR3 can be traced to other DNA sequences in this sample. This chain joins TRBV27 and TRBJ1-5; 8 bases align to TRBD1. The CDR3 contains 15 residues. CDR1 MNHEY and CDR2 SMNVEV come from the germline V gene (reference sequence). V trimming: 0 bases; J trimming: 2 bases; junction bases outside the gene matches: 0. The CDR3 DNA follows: TGTGCCAGCAGTTTATCGACAGGGGGCAATCAGCCCCAGCATTTT. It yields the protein CASSLSTGGNQPQHF.

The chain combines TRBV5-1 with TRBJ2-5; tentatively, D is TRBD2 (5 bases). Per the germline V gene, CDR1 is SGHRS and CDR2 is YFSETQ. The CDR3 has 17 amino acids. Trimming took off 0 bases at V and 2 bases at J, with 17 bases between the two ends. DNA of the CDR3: TGCGCCAGCAGCTTGGCCGGGGTCTCCCCCACACAAGAGACCCAGTACTTC. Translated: CASSLAGVSPTQETQYF.

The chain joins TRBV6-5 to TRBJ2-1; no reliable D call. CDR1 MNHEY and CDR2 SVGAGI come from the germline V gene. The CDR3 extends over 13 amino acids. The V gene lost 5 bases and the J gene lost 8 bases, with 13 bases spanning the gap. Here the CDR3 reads CASSDWQSDEQFF. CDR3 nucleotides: TGTGCCAGCAGTGACTGGCAATCCGATGAGCAGTTCTTC.

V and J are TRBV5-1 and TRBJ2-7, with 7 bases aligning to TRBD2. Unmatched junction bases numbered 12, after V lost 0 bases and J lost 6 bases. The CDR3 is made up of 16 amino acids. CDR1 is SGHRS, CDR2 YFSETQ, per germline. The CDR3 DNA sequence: TGCGCCAGCAGCTTGGCCCCGGGAGGAAGAGCAGGCGAGCAGTACTTC. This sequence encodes CASSLAPGGRAGEQYF.

The CDR3 DNA reads TGTGCCAGCTCACCACAGACAGGGGGCGTGGGCTACACCTTC. Translating gives CASSPQTGGVGYTF. This chain uses TRBV18 with TRBJ1-2; 10 bases fit TRBD1. Per the germline V gene, CDR1 is KGHSH and CDR2 is LQKENI. After removal of 1 base from V and 8 bases from J, the junction contained 4 bases not matched to a gene. This CDR3 has 14 residues.

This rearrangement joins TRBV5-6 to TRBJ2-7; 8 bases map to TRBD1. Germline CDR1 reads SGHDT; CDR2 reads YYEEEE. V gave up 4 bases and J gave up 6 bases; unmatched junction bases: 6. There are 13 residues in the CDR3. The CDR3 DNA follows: TGTGCCAGCAGCCTCGGACAGGGACGCGAGCAGTACTTC. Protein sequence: CASSLGQGREQYF.

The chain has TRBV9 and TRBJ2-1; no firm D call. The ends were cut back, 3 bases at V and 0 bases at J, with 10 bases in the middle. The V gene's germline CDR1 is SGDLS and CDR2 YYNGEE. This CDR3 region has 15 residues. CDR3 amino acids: CASSDPADSYNEQFF. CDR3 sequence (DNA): TGTGCCAGCAGCGACCCTGCGGACTCCTACAATGAGCAGTTCTTC.

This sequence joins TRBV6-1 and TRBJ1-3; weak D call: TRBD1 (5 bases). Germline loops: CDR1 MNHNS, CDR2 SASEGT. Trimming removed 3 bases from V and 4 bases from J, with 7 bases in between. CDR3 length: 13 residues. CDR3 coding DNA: TGTGCCAGCAGTGATAGGACAGGAAACACCATATATTTT. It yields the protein CASSDRTGNTIYF.

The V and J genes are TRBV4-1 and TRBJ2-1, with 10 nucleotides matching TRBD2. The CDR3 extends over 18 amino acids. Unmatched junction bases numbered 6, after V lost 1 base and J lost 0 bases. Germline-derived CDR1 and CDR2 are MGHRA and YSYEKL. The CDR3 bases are TGCGCCAGCAGCCAAGGTCTTAGCGGGAGGCCCTCCTACAATGAGCAGTTCTTC. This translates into CASSQGLSGRPSYNEQFF.